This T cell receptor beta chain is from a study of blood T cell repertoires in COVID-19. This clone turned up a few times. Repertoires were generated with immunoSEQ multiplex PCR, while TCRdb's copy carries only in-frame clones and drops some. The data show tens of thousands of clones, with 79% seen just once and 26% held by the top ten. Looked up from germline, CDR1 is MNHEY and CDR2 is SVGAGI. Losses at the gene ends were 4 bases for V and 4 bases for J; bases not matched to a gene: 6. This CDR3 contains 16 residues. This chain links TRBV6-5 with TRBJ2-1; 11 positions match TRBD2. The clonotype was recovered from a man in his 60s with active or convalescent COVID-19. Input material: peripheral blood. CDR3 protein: CASSSPSGGLYNEQFF. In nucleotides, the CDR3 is TGTGCCAGCAGTTCCCCTAGCGGGGGGCTATACAATGAGCAGTTCTTC.